The present TCR beta chain was sequenced within a study of blood T cell repertoires in COVID-19. Authors' processing steps: Reference gene primer amplification gave estimated nucleated cell counts. Clones were read by immunoSEQ multiplex PCR, and TCRdb kept only the in-frame ones, dropping some. The V and J calls and clone size come from that table; D and trimming were worked out from the DNA. This sample has some 140,000 clones, with around 85% found just once. The CDR3 has 12 amino acids. V lost 4 bases and J lost 4, with 7 bases in between. Germline V lookup: CDR1 MNHEY, CDR2 SVGAGI. The sequencing sample was made of peripheral blood. This clonotype was sampled from a woman aged 60-70 years with acute or convalescent COVID-19. J is TRBJ1-2 and V is TRBV6-5; unclear D gene. Written as DNA, the CDR3 is TGTGCCAGCAGTTCCCTCGGCTATGGCTACACCTTC. This encodes CASSSLGYGYTF.